These T cell receptor beta chains were read from a single sample in a study of shared clonotypes between healthy human individuals. Assay used: immunoSEQ multiplex PCR; TCRdb lists only in-frame clones, some missing. The profile shows some 900,000 clones, 60% to 85% of them singletons. What was sequenced was memory CD4+ T cells sorted from blood. The receptors here all came from a young man in good health. Each CDR3 is given with its conserved first and last residue.

J gene,V gene,CDR3 protein
TRBJ1-5,TRBV19,CASSIGGDQPQHF
TRBJ2-7,TRBV5-1,CASSLNGRAGPSGEEQYF
TRBJ2-3,TRBV7-9,CASSWGGSPDTQYF
TRBJ2-1,TRBV11-2,CASSLDRLLEQFF
TRBJ2-5,TRBV6-6,CASSYSLAGGGETQYF
TRBJ1-1,TRBV5-6,CASSLEPLLTEAFF
TRBJ2-7,TRBV5-4,CASSLEALPSASYEQYF
TRBJ2-1,TRBV5-5,CASSLTSGSRGEQFF
TRBJ1-2,TRBV5-1,CASSLEGQGSYGYTF
TRBJ1-1,TRBV6-1,CASSEFRDRGYRYTEAFF
TRBJ2-7,TRBV7-2,CASSNRDRTSEQYF
TRBJ2-7,TRBV4-3,CASSQIGSVGSYEQYF